Listed below are T cell receptor beta chains from one sample, sequenced in a study of blood T cell repertoires in COVID-19. Only in-frame clones appear in the TCRdb table, and some are missing; sequencing was by immunoSEQ multiplex PCR. Of 310,000 or so clones listed, around 83% are singletons. Sequencing was carried out using peripheral blood. These TCRs come from a woman in her 50s with acute or convalescent COVID-19. The CDR3 runs from the conserved cysteine through the conserved F or W. Fields, in order: D gene, V gene, clone size, J gene, CDR3 DNA, CDR3 protein. D genes are given only for firm matches. The size field is filled for only some rows; it gives once, few, many or a size class.

D gene: -; V gene: TRBV7-9; clone size: -; J gene: TRBJ2-1; CDR3 DNA: TGTGCCAGCAGCTTATCCCACCTGCTAGCTGCCAACAATGAGCAGTTCTTC; CDR3 protein: CASSLSHLLAANNEQFF
D gene: -; V gene: TRBV2; clone size: -; J gene: TRBJ1-3; CDR3 DNA: TGTGCCAGCAGTGAACGGGCAGGGCCTGGAAACACCATATATTTT; CDR3 protein: CASSERAGPGNTIYF
D gene: -; V gene: TRBV2; clone size: -; J gene: TRBJ1-2; CDR3 DNA: TGTGCCAGCAGTGAAGTCCTCTATGGCTACACCTTC; CDR3 protein: CASSEVLYGYTF
D gene: TRBD1; V gene: TRBV5-8; clone size: -; J gene: TRBJ2-6; CDR3 DNA: TGTGCCAGCAGTGCCGGGACAGGCCCCCTCTCTGGGGCCAACGTCCTGACTTTC; CDR3 protein: CASSAGTGPLSGANVLTF
D gene: TRBD1; V gene: TRBV9; clone size: -; J gene: TRBJ1-1; CDR3 DNA: TGTGCCAGCAGCGCACAGGGGTACACTGAAGCTTTCTTT; CDR3 protein: CASSAQGYTEAFF
D gene: -; V gene: TRBV12-5; clone size: -; J gene: TRBJ1-2; CDR3 DNA: TGTGCTAGTGGCCTGAAAGGAAGGGACTACGGCTACACCTTC; CDR3 protein: CASGLKGRDYGYTF
D gene: -; V gene: TRBV3-1/TRBV3-2; clone size: -; J gene: TRBJ2-1; CDR3 DNA: TGTGCCAGCAGCCAGCAGGGCAGCTCCTACAATGAGCAGTTCTTC; CDR3 protein: CASSQQGSSYNEQFF
D gene: -; V gene: TRBV6-5; clone size: -; J gene: TRBJ1-1; CDR3 DNA: TGTGCCAGCAGGCTGGGGGGTTCGGCAAACACTGAAGCTTTCTTT; CDR3 protein: CASRLGGSANTEAFF
D gene: -; V gene: TRBV3-1/TRBV3-2; clone size: -; J gene: TRBJ2-2; CDR3 DNA: TGTGCCAGCAGACTCACCGGGGAGCTGTTTTTT; CDR3 protein: CASRLTGELFF
D gene: -; V gene: TRBV28; clone size: few; J gene: TRBJ1-1; CDR3 DNA: TGTGCCAGCAGTCTATTTAGGGGGAACACTGAAGCTTTCTTT; CDR3 protein: CASSLFRGNTEAFF
D gene: TRBD1; V gene: TRBV4-2; clone size: -; J gene: TRBJ1-1; CDR3 DNA: TGTGCCAGCAGCCAAGATCTCGGACAGGAGAACACTGAAGCTTTCTTT; CDR3 protein: CASSQDLGQENTEAFF
D gene: -; V gene: TRBV5-1; clone size: few; J gene: TRBJ1-6; CDR3 DNA: TGCGCCAGCAGCTCCGGGGAAAGCAGCTCCTATAATTCACCCCTCCACTTT; CDR3 protein: CASSSGESSSYNSPLHF
D gene: -; V gene: TRBV5-6; clone size: -; J gene: TRBJ1-2; CDR3 DNA: TGTGCCAGCAGCTTGGAGCAGGGCCCCTATGGCTACACCTTC; CDR3 protein: CASSLEQGPYGYTF
D gene: -; V gene: TRBV18; clone size: -; J gene: TRBJ1-1; CDR3 DNA: TGTGCCAGCTCACCCATGGCACAGGACAACACTGAAGCTTTCTTT; CDR3 protein: CASSPMAQDNTEAFF
D gene: -; V gene: TRBV18; clone size: -; J gene: TRBJ1-1; CDR3 DNA: TGTGCCAGCTCAAGGATCTCAGGGGACCCCTCGACAACTGAAGCTTTCTTT; CDR3 protein: CASSRISGDPSTTEAFF
D gene: -; V gene: TRBV6-2/TRBV6-3; clone size: -; J gene: TRBJ1-5; CDR3 DNA: TGTGCCAGCAGTTACTCCCAGGGAAGCAATCAGCCCCAGCATTTT; CDR3 protein: CASSYSQGSNQPQHF
D gene: -; V gene: TRBV30; clone size: -; J gene: TRBJ1-1; CDR3 DNA: TGTGCCTGGGGCAGGGGTTTCAACACTGAAGCTTTCTTT; CDR3 protein: CAWGRGFNTEAFF
D gene: TRBD1; V gene: TRBV2; clone size: -; J gene: TRBJ1-6; CDR3 DNA: TGTGCCAGCAGCGGCCAGGGGGTCTATAATTCACCTCTCCACTTT; CDR3 protein: CASSGQGVYNSPLHF
D gene: -; V gene: TRBV6-1; clone size: -; J gene: TRBJ2-6; CDR3 DNA: TGTGCCAGCAGTGTAGCAGCGATCTCTGGGGCCAACGTCCTGACTTTC; CDR3 protein: CASSVAAISGANVLTF
D gene: -; V gene: TRBV21-1; clone size: -; J gene: TRBJ1-2; CDR3 DNA: TGTGCCAGCAGCAAACAGACAGGCAACTATGGCTACACCTTC; CDR3 protein: CASSKQTGNYGYTF
D gene: -; V gene: TRBV6-5; clone size: -; J gene: TRBJ2-2; CDR3 DNA: TGTGCCAGCAGAAGACAGAACACCGGGGAGCTGTTTTTT; CDR3 protein: CASRRQNTGELFF
D gene: TRBD2; V gene: TRBV7-9; clone size: few; J gene: TRBJ2-1; CDR3 DNA: TGTGCCAGCAGCTATCCTCCCAGACTAGCACCGTACAATGAGCAGTTCTTC; CDR3 protein: CASSYPPRLAPYNEQFF
D gene: TRBD1; V gene: TRBV27; clone size: few; J gene: TRBJ1-4; CDR3 DNA: TGTGCCAGTCGACAGGGTAATGAAAAACTGTTTTTT; CDR3 protein: CASRQGNEKLFF
D gene: TRBD2; V gene: TRBV14; clone size: -; J gene: TRBJ2-5; CDR3 DNA: TGTGCCAGCAGCCAGACGACTAGCTCCTGGGAGACCCAGTACTTC; CDR3 protein: CASSQTTSSWETQYF
D gene: -; V gene: TRBV28; clone size: -; J gene: TRBJ1-5; CDR3 DNA: TGTGCCAGCAGTTCACTTAATCAGCCCCAGCATTTT; CDR3 protein: CASSSLNQPQHF
D gene: -; V gene: TRBV20-1; clone size: -; J gene: TRBJ1-4; CDR3 DNA: TGCAGTGCTGCAGGGGAAGGAAAACTGTTTTTT; CDR3 protein: CSAAGEGKLFF
D gene: -; V gene: TRBV6-1; clone size: -; J gene: TRBJ1-3; CDR3 DNA: TGTGCCAGCAGTGAAGCGGCAGGGTCTGGAAACACCATATATTTT; CDR3 protein: CASSEAAGSGNTIYF
D gene: TRBD2; V gene: TRBV19; clone size: -; J gene: TRBJ2-1; CDR3 DNA: TGTGCCAGTAGAGGACTAGCGGGGGGAGACAATGAGCAGTTCTTC; CDR3 protein: CASRGLAGGDNEQFF
D gene: -; V gene: TRBV7-9; clone size: -; J gene: TRBJ1-4; CDR3 DNA: TGTGCCAGCAGTCGAGGGCAGGGGAACGAAAAACTGTTTTTT; CDR3 protein: CASSRGQGNEKLFF
D gene: TRBD1; V gene: TRBV6-6; clone size: once; J gene: TRBJ2-7; CDR3 DNA: TGTGCCAGCAGTCGGTCGGGACAGGGTGGTGAGCAGTACTTC; CDR3 protein: CASSRSGQGGEQYF
D gene: TRBD1; V gene: TRBV4-1; clone size: -; J gene: TRBJ2-6; CDR3 DNA: TGCGCCAGCAGCCATCCTTGGACAGGGGCGAACGTCCTGACTTTC; CDR3 protein: CASSHPWTGANVLTF
D gene: TRBD1; V gene: TRBV5-1; clone size: -; J gene: TRBJ1-3; CDR3 DNA: TGCGCCAGCAGCTTGTGGGGACAGGGCTTCTCTGGAAACACCATATATTTT; CDR3 protein: CASSLWGQGFSGNTIYF
D gene: -; V gene: TRBV2; clone size: -; J gene: TRBJ2-1; CDR3 DNA: TGTGCCAGCGAGAGGGACTTCTCCTACAATGAGCAGTTCTTC; CDR3 protein: CASERDFSYNEQFF
D gene: TRBD1; V gene: TRBV6-5; clone size: -; J gene: TRBJ2-5; CDR3 DNA: TGTGCCAGCAGTCCCCGGGACAGGGAGGAGACCCAGTACTTC; CDR3 protein: CASSPRDREETQYF
D gene: TRBD1; V gene: TRBV4-1; clone size: -; J gene: TRBJ1-1; CDR3 DNA: TGCGCCAGCAGCCAAGATGGGGGAACAGGGGACGGGACTGAAGCTTTCTTT; CDR3 protein: CASSQDGGTGDGTEAFF
D gene: -; V gene: TRBV7-2; clone size: -; J gene: TRBJ1-2; CDR3 DNA: TGTGCCAGCAGCTCCGGGCAGGGGTACTATGGCTACACCTTC; CDR3 protein: CASSSGQGYYGYTF
D gene: -; V gene: TRBV9; clone size: -; J gene: TRBJ1-1; CDR3 DNA: TGTGCCAGCAGCGATGGCAGGGTCACGAACACTGAAGCTTTCTTT; CDR3 protein: CASSDGRVTNTEAFF
D gene: -; V gene: TRBV23-1; clone size: -; J gene: TRBJ1-1; CDR3 DNA: TGCGCCGGAGATCGGATGAACACTGAAGCTTTCTTT; CDR3 protein: CAGDRMNTEAFF
D gene: -; V gene: TRBV9; clone size: -; J gene: TRBJ1-6; CDR3 DNA: TGTGCCAGCAGCGAGTCGGGGCAGGGGTCACCCCTCCACTTT; CDR3 protein: CASSESGQGSPLHF
D gene: -; V gene: TRBV30; clone size: -; J gene: TRBJ1-4; CDR3 DNA: TGTGCCGGCGGGGACGGGGGAGGCGAAAAACTGTTTTTT; CDR3 protein: CAGGDGGGEKLFF
D gene: TRBD1; V gene: TRBV12-5; clone size: -; J gene: TRBJ1-1; CDR3 DNA: TGTGCTAGTTGGGACCCTGGGTCCGACAGGGGGCCAGGAGACACTGAAGCTTTCTTT; CDR3 protein: CASWDPGSDRGPGDTEAFF
D gene: -; V gene: TRBV6-2/TRBV6-3; clone size: -; J gene: TRBJ2-3; CDR3 DNA: TGTGCCAGCAGTTACTCACGGGGAGATACGCAGTATTTT; CDR3 protein: CASSYSRGDTQYF